A selection of T cell receptor beta chains follows, all from one sample in a study of blood T cell repertoires in COVID-19. Method: immunoSEQ multiplex PCR; TCRdb's copy keeps in-frame clones and lacks some. The sample contains approximately 200,000 clones, around 90% of which appear only once. Source material: peripheral blood. All receptors derive from a man aged 18 to 35 with active or convalescent COVID-19. Both conserved end residues are part of each CDR3. Fields, in order: J gene, V gene, clone size, D gene, CDR3 protein, CDR3 DNA. D genes are given only for firm matches. Clone size is stated in some rows and not others, as once, few, many or a class when expanded.

>TRBJ2-7|TRBV11-1|.|.
CASSPGTRAEQYF
TGTGCCAGCAGCCCCGGGACAAGGGCAGAGCAGTACTTC
>TRBJ2-7|TRBV25-1|.|TRBD2
CASSDPGLPGGDEQYF
TGTGCCAGCAGTGATCCCGGACTGCCGGGGGGGGACGAGCAGTACTTC
>TRBJ1-2|TRBV19|.|TRBD1
CASSENRDRSYGYTF
TGTGCCAGTAGTGAGAACCGGGACAGGAGCTATGGCTACACCTTC
>TRBJ2-1|TRBV19|.|TRBD2
CASSISSGRPNEQFF
TGTGCCAGTAGTATCTCTAGCGGGAGGCCCAATGAGCAGTTCTTC
>TRBJ2-1|TRBV4-3|.|.
CASSRASDYNEQFF
TGCGCCAGCAGCCGGGCTAGCGACTACAATGAGCAGTTCTTC
>TRBJ2-1|TRBV11-2|.|TRBD2
CAYAEAGDEQFF
TGTGCATATGCCGAGGCGGGAGATGAGCAGTTCTTC
>TRBJ2-7|TRBV4-3|.|.
CASSQDSTGSSYEQYF
TGCGCCAGCAGCCAAGATAGCACAGGGAGCTCCTACGAGCAGTACTTC
>TRBJ1-3|TRBV16|once|.
CASSPNSAGNTIYF
TGTGCCAGCAGCCCGAACAGCGCGGGCAACACCATATATTTT
>TRBJ2-7|TRBV20-1|.|.
CSARFADEQYF
TGCAGTGCTAGATTTGCGGACGAGCAGTACTTC
>TRBJ1-6|TRBV30|.|TRBD1
CAWSGYIPGQGGSYNSPLHF
TGTGCCTGGAGTGGATACATACCGGGACAGGGAGGCTCCTATAATTCACCCCTCCACTTT
>TRBJ1-5|TRBV20-1|.|TRBD1
CSASLGQGNQPQHF
TGCAGTGCTAGTTTGGGACAGGGTAATCAGCCCCAGCATTTT
>TRBJ2-7|TRBV10-3|few|.
CAISDGRPPFYEQYF
TGTGCCATCAGTGATGGCAGGCCTCCTTTCTACGAGCAGTACTTC
>TRBJ2-7|TRBV10-1|.|TRBD2
CASSESKLAAGEGYEQYF
TGCGCCAGCAGTGAGTCAAAGTTAGCAGCGGGAGAGGGCTACGAGCAGTACTTC
>TRBJ1-6|TRBV19|.|TRBD1
CASTSKGTGTYNSPLHF
TGTGCCAGTACCTCGAAGGGGACAGGGACCTATAATTCACCCCTCCACTTT
>TRBJ1-5|TRBV7-2|.|TRBD1
CANQGTGISNQPQHF
TGTGCCAACCAAGGGACAGGGATTAGCAATCAGCCCCAGCATTTT
>TRBJ2-7|TRBV14|.|TRBD2
CASSQDPLAASTYEQYF
TGTGCCAGCAGCCAAGACCCCCTAGCGGCCTCAACCTACGAGCAGTACTTC
>TRBJ1-5|TRBV3-1/TRBV3-2|.|.
CASASVGQPQHF
TGTGCCAGCGCCTCGGTCGGGCAGCCCCAGCATTTT
>TRBJ2-5|TRBV19|.|TRBD2
CASRRRGLAGGKNQETQYF
TGTGCCAGTAGACGACGGGGTCTAGCGGGAGGAAAAAACCAAGAGACCCAGTACTTC
>TRBJ1-1|TRBV2|.|.
CARRQANTEAFF
TGTGCCAGACGACAGGCGAACACTGAAGCTTTCTTT
>TRBJ2-2|TRBV7-2|.|.
CASSSPGLVTGELFF
TGTGCCAGCAGCTCACCGGGACTGGTCACCGGGGAGCTGTTTTTT
>TRBJ2-5|TRBV27|.|.
CASSFATASETQYF
TGTGCCAGCAGTTTTGCGACAGCCTCAGAGACCCAGTACTTC
>TRBJ1-6|TRBV30|.|.
CAWSVPTQGNSPLHF
TGTGCCTGGAGTGTACCCACACAGGGAAATTCACCCCTCCACTTT
>TRBJ2-7|TRBV5-5|few|TRBD2
CASSLFLTSGRLETYEQYF
TGTGCCAGCAGCTTGTTTCTGACTAGCGGGAGATTGGAAACCTACGAGCAGTACTTC
>TRBJ1-1|TRBV2|.|TRBD1
CASRRDRGNTEAFF
TGTGCCAGCAGACGGGACAGGGGGAACACTGAAGCTTTCTTT
>TRBJ2-1|TRBV29-1|.|.
CSVEVRGRGWNEQFF
TGCAGCGTTGAAGTCCGGGGCCGGGGGTGGAATGAGCAGTTCTTC
>TRBJ2-7|TRBV7-2|.|TRBD2
CASSYSGTSVSYEQYF
TGTGCCAGCAGCTATAGTGGGACTAGCGTTTCCTACGAGCAGTACTTC
>TRBJ2-2|TRBV10-3|once|TRBD2
CAIGLAGGPGTGELFF
TGTGCCATCGGGCTAGCGGGGGGTCCGGGCACCGGGGAGCTGTTTTTT
>TRBJ1-5|TRBV30|.|.
CAWSSGRDQPQHF
TGTGCCTGGAGTTCCGGGAGGGACCAGCCCCAGCATTTT
>TRBJ1-6|TRBV5-6|.|.
CASSLGAGQYNSPLHF
TGTGCCAGCAGCTTGGGGGCAGGGCAATATAATTCACCCCTCCACTTT
>TRBJ2-5|TRBV10-2|.|TRBD2
CASSFLAGQETQYF
TGCGCCAGCAGTTTTCTAGCGGGACAAGAGACCCAGTACTTC
>TRBJ1-1|TRBV6-5|few|.
CASSYRRATEAFF
TGTGCCAGCAGTTATAGGAGGGCCACTGAAGCTTTCTTT
>TRBJ2-2|TRBV24-1|.|.
CATSDSGRGRTGELFF
TGTGCCACCAGTGATTCAGGCAGAGGGCGTACCGGGGAGCTGTTTTTT
>TRBJ2-1|TRBV18|.|TRBD1
CASSPTVQGAKEQFF
TGTGCCAGCTCACCTACTGTACAGGGGGCTAAGGAGCAGTTCTTC
>TRBJ2-6|TRBV27|.|.
CASSHSGTSGANVLTF
TGTGCCAGCAGCCACTCGGGGACAAGTGGGGCCAACGTCCTGACTTTC
>TRBJ2-1|TRBV7-3|.|.
CASSHQMDNEQFF
TGTGCCAGCAGCCACCAGATGGACAATGAGCAGTTCTTC
>TRBJ2-1|TRBV5-4|.|.
CASSARENPYNEQFF
TGTGCCAGCAGCGCCCGGGAGAACCCCTACAATGAGCAGTTCTTC
>TRBJ2-7|TRBV11-2|.|.
CASSRRNWQGRSYEQYF
TGTGCCAGCAGCCGTAGAAATTGGCAGGGGAGATCCTACGAGCAGTACTTC
>TRBJ1-5|TRBV30|once|TRBD1
CAWSGTGEQPQHF
TGTGCCTGGAGTGGGACAGGGGAACAGCCCCAGCATTTT
>TRBJ2-7|TRBV2|.|TRBD1
CASSEARGQGGEQYF
TGTGCCAGCAGTGAAGCGCGCGGACAGGGAGGCGAGCAGTACTTC
>TRBJ1-2|TRBV6-5|once|TRBD1
CASSVLTRTGGGYTF
TGTGCCAGCAGCGTACTTACAAGGACAGGGGGCGGCTACACCTTC
>TRBJ2-1|TRBV27|.|.
CASSFPEANEQFF
TGTGCCAGCAGTTTTCCGGAGGCCAATGAGCAGTTCTTC